What follows are 12 T cell receptor beta chains derived from one specimen sequenced in a study of blood T cells in healthy people across ages. Sample-barcoded 5' priming and a J-beta primer mix drove a second PCR of roughly 6 to 12 cycles. Via MiXCR, TCRdb re-called the 5' RACE reads, giving one row per CDR3 protein. The sample lists around 1,600,000 distinct CDR3 sequences; approximately 43% were seen once. The sample comprised blood. The receptors come from a woman between 18 and 29 years old in good health.

This clonotype was found a few times. This chain links TRBV29-1 with TRBJ2-1, with 9 bases aligning to TRBD2. After removal of 7 bases from V and 4 bases from J, the junction contained 8 bases not matched to a gene. The length of the CDR3 is 14 residues. Germline CDR1 is SQVTM and CDR2 is ANQGSEA. The DNA of the CDR3 is TGCAGCGGGGTGTTGGCGGGAGGGTACAATGAGCAGTTCTTC. This gives the protein CSGVLAGGYNEQFF.

This clonotype was observed a handful of times. V usage is TRBV18 and J usage is TRBJ2-1, with 11 bases matching TRBD1. The germline V gene has CDR1 KGHSH and CDR2 LQKENI. J lost 3 bases, V lost 2 bases, and 9 bases had no gene match. The CDR3 sequence is 18 residues long. CDR3 DNA: TGTGCCAGCTCACCATTTCTATCCGGGACAGGGGGCTACAATGAGCAGTTCTTC. This encodes CASSPFLSGTGGYNEQFF.

The chain is built from TRBV7-9 and TRBJ1-2, with TRBD1 matching over 8 bases. J was trimmed by 3 bases and V by 5 bases; bases with no gene match: 11. The length of the CDR3 is 16 residues. CDR1 is SEHNR, CDR2 FQNEAQ, per germline (reference sequence). DNA of the CDR3: TGTGCCAGCAGCCCCGGGACAGGAGCCGCTCACTATGGCTACACCTTC. This gives the protein CASSPGTGAAHYGYTF.

This rearrangement joins TRBV12-3 or TRBV12-4 to TRBJ2-1; 10 nucleotides align to TRBD1. Trimming took 8 bases from V and 6 from J; bases not matched to a gene: 10. The CDR3 contains 15 residues. The CDR3, as DNA: TGTGCCAGCTGTTCACCTGACAGGGGGCCCAATGAGCAGTTCTTC. The encoded protein is CASCSPDRGPNEQFF.

In this sample, this clonotype turned up a few times. The chain combines TRBV20-1 with TRBJ2-1, with 10 bases that match TRBD1. Germline values: CDR1 DFQATT, CDR2 SNEGSKA (reference sequence). The J segment lost 0 bases and the V segment lost 5 bases, leaving 13 bases of the junction unmatched. The CDR3 length is 18 residues. In DNA form, the CDR3 reads TGCAGTGCTGGCCAGACAGGGGGCAATTCAAGCTCCTACAATGAGCAGTTCTTC. It encodes CSAGQTGGNSSSYNEQFF.

This chain joins TRBV3-1 and TRBJ2-3; 7 nucleotides match TRBD2. J was trimmed by 1 base and V by 0 bases; bases with no gene match: 7. The V gene's germline CDR1 is LGHDT and CDR2 YNNKEL (reference sequence). CDR3 length: 17 amino acids. Here the CDR3 DNA reads TGTGCCAGCAGCCAAGAATTCGTAGCGGGCGGCACAGATACGCAGTATTTT. This encodes CASSQEFVAGGTDTQYF.

The J gene is TRBJ1-2, the V gene TRBV27, with no clear D. Deletions cut 2 bases from V and 5 bases from J, with 9 bases between. CDR1 is MNHEY, CDR2 SMNVEV, per germline (reference sequence). There are 13 residues in the CDR3. The CDR3 is CASSLNEGYGYTF. The CDR3 DNA sequence: TGTGCCAGCAGTTTAAATGAGGGATATGGCTACACCTTC.

The chain carries TRBV4-1 and TRBJ2-2; D remains ambiguous. CDR1 MGHRA and CDR2 YSYEKL come from the germline V gene. V was clipped by 0 bases and J by 3 bases, with 11 bases between them. The CDR3 length is 16 residues. CDR3 DNA sequence: TGCGCCAGCAGCCAAGAATCCGGGCGTCACACCGGGGAGCTGTTTTTT. Amino acids: CASSQESGRHTGELFF.

V and J are TRBV7-8 and TRBJ2-3; D uncertain. The CDR3 runs 16 residues. Germline V CDR1 and CDR2: SGHVS, FQNEAQ. V lost 5 bases, J lost 0 bases, and 15 bases lay in between. The CDR3 DNA is TGTGCCAGCAGCCTCGGTCGATTGACTAGCACAGATACGCAGTATTTT. As protein: CASSLGRLTSTDTQYF.

The chain recombines TRBV20-1 with TRBJ2-5, with D unclear. The CDR3 contains 14 residues. V lost 3 bases and J 1 base, leaving 12 bases between the germline ends. CDR1 and CDR2 from the germline V gene are DFQATT and SNEGSKA (reference sequence). The CDR3 sequence: CSASPSVFQETQYF. The CDR3 DNA is TGCAGTGCTAGTCCGTCTGTCTTCCAAGAGACCCAGTACTTC.

The chain is built from TRBV7-9 and TRBJ2-1; D possibly matches TRBD1 or TRBD2 (6 bases each). V was clipped by 8 bases and J by 8 bases, with 16 bases between them. CDR3 length equals 13 residues. Germline loops: CDR1 SEHNR, CDR2 FQNEAQ (reference sequence). The CDR3 reads CASSRTGRHEQFF. The CDR3 DNA is TGTGCCAGCTCCCGAACAGGGAGGCATGAGCAGTTCTTC.

This rearrangement joins TRBV7-9 to TRBJ2-3, with TRBD2 identical over 10 bases. V lost 0 bases and J lost 9; bases outside the gene matches: 6. The CDR3 loop spans 15 amino acids. Germline values: CDR1 SEHNR, CDR2 FQNEAQ (reference sequence). CDR3 protein: CASSLALAGVVTQYF. The DNA of the CDR3 is TGTGCCAGCAGCTTAGCCCTAGCGGGAGTTGTAACGCAGTATTTT.